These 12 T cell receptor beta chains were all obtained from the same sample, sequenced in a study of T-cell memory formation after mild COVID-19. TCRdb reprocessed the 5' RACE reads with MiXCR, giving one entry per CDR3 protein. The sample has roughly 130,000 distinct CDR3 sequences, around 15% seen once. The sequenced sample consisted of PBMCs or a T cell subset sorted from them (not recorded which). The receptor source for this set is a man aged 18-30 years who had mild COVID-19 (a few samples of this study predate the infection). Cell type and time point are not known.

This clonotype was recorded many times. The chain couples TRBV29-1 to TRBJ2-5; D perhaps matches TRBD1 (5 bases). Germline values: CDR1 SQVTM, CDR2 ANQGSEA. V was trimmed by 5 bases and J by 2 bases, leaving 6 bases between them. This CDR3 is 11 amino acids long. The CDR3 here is CSVRQQETQYF. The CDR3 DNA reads TGCAGCGTTAGACAGCAAGAGACCCAGTACTTC.

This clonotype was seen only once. CDR3 nucleotide sequence: TGTGCCAGCAGCCCTGGGGGGGGCCGCTACGAGCAGTACTTC. It translates to CASSPGGGRYEQYF. V and J are TRBV3-1 and TRBJ2-7; maybe TRBD2 (7 bases). The V gene lost 4 bases and the J gene lost 3 bases, with 13 bases spanning the gap. CDR1 is LGHDT and CDR2 is YNNKEL in the germline V gene (reference sequence). There are 14 residues in the CDR3.

This CDR3 reads CASSLASGGGAQYF. CDR3 nucleotides: TGTGCCAGCAGCTTAGCGTCAGGCGGGGGAGCGCAGTATTTT. The J gene is TRBJ2-3, the V gene TRBV7-2; 7 nucleotides agree with TRBD2. This CDR3 region has 14 residues. Germline-derived CDR1 and CDR2 are SGHTA and FQGNSA. V shed 0 bases, J shed 10 bases, and the junction held 7 bases outside the gene matches.

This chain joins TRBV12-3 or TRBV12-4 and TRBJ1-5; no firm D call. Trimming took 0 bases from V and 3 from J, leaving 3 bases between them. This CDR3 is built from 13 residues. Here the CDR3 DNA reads TGTGCCAGCAGTTTAGCGGCCAATCAGCCCCAGCATTTT. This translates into CASSLAANQPQHF.

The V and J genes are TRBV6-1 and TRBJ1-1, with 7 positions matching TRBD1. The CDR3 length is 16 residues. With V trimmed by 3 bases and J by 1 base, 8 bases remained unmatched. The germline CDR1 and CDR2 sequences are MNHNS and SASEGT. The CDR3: CASSETGYSGNTEAFF. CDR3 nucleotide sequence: TGTGCCAGCAGTGAGACAGGGTACAGTGGGAACACTGAAGCTTTCTTT.

The CDR3 DNA sequence: TGTGCCAGCAGCTTAAATGCGGGGAACAGTGAGCAGTTCTTC. Protein: CASSLNAGNSEQFF. The J gene is TRBJ2-1, the V gene TRBV7-2; D may be TRBD2 (6 bases). V shed 2 bases and J shed 9 bases, with 14 bases lying between them. CDR3 length: 14 amino acids. Germline assignment: CDR1 SGHTA and CDR2 FQGNSA.

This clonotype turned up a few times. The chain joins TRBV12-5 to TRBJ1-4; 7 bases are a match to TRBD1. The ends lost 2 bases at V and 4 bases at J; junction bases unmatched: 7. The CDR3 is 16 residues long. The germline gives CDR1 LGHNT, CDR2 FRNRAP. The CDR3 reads CASGLNRDSFNEKLFF. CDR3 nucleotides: TGTGCTAGTGGTTTGAACCGGGACAGCTTTAATGAAAAACTGTTTTTT.

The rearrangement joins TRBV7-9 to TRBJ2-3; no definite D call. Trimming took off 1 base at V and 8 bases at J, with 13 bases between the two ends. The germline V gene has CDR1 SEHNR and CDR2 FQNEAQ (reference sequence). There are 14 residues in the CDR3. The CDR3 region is CASSLDVRFGTQYF. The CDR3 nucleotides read TGTGCCAGCAGCTTAGACGTCCGTTTCGGTACGCAGTATTTT.

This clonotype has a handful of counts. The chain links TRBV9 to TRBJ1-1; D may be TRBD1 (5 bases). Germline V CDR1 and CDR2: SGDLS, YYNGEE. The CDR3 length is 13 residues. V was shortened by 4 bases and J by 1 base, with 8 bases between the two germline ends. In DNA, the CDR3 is TGTGCCAGCAGCTGGGACGGGAACACTGAAGCTTTCTTT. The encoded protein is CASSWDGNTEAFF.

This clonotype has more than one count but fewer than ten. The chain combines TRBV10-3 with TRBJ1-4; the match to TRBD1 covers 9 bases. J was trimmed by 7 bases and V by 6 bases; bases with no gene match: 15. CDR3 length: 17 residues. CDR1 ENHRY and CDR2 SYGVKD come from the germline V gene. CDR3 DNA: TGTGCCATCAGCTCCGGGACAGGGCTCCCTTCGAGTGAAAAACTGTTTTTT. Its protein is CAISSGTGLPSSEKLFF.

CDR3 sequence reads: CASSLGSGGQFF. The CDR3 nucleotides are TGCGCCAGCAGCTTGGGGTCCGGTGGGCAGTTCTTC. This chain uses TRBV5-1 with TRBJ2-1; D remains unclear. V was cut by 0 bases and J by 12 bases, with 10 bases left in between. This CDR3 is 12 amino acids long. Germline V CDR1 and CDR2: SGHRS, YFSETQ.

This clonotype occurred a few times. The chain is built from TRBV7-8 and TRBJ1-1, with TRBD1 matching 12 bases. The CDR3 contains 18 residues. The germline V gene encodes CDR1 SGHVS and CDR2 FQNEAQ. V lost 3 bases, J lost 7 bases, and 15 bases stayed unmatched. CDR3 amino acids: CASSFGRTRDRGRLEAFF. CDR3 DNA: TGTGCCAGCAGCTTTGGAAGGACCCGGGACAGGGGGCGCCTTGAAGCTTTCTTT.